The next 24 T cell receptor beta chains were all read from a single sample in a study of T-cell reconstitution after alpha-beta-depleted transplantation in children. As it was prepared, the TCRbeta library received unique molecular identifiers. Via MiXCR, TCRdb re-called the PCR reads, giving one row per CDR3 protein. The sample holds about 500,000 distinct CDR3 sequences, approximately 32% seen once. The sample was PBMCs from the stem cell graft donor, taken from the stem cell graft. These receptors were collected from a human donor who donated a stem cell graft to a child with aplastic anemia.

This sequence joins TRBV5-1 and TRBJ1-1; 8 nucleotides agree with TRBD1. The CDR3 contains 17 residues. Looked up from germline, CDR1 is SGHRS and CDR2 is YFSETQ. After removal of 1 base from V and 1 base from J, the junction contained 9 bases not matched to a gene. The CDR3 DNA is TGCGCCAGCAGCTTGACTCTCAGGGGGCAACCGAACACTGAAGCTTTCTTT. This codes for CASSLTLRGQPNTEAFF.

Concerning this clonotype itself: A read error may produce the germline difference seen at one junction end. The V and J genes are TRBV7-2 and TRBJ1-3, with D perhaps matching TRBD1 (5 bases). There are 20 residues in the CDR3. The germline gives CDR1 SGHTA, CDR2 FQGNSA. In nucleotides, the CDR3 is TGTGCCAGCAGCATAGCCCGGGGGAGAGACTACATCTACTCTGGAAACACCATATATTTT. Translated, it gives CASSIARGRDYIYSGNTIYF.

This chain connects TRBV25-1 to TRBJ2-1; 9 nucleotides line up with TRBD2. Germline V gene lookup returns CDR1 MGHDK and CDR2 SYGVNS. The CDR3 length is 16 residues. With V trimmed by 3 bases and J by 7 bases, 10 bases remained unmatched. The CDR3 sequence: CASSERSSGNLNEQFF. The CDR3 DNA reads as TGTGCCAGCAGTGAGAGATCTAGCGGGAACCTTAATGAGCAGTTCTTC.

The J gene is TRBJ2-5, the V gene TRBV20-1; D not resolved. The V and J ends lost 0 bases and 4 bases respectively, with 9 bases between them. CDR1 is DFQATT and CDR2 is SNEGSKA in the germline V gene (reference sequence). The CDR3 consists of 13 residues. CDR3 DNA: TGCAGTGCTAGAGATCCCGCCTCAGAGACCCAGTACTTC. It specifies CSARDPASETQYF.

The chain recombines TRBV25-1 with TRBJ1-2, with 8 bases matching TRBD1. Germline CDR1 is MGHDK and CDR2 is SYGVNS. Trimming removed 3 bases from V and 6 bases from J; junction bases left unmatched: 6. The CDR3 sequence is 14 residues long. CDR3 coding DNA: TGTGCCAGCAGTGACCTACAGGGGGGGGATGGCTACACCTTC. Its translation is CASSDLQGGDGYTF.

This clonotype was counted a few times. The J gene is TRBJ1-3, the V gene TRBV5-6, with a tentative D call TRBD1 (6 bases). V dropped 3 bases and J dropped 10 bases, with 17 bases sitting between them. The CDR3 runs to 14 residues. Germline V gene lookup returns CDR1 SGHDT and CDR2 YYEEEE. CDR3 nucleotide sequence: TGTGCCAGCAGCTCGACGGGACACCCGAGTACCATATATTTT. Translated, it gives CASSSTGHPSTIYF.

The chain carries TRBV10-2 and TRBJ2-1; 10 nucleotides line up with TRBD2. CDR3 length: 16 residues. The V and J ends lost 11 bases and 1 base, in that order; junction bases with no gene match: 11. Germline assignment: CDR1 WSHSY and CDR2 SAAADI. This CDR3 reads CAGTPGLADSYNEQFF. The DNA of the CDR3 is TGCGCCGGCACCCCTGGACTAGCGGATTCCTACAATGAGCAGTTCTTC.

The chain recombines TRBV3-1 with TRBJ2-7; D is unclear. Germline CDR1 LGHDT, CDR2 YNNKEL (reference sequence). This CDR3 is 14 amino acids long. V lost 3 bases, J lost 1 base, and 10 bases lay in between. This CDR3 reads CASSQTPGSYEQYV. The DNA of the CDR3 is TGTGCCAGCAGCCAGACTCCGGGTTCCTACGAGCAGTACGTC.

The CDR3 loop reads CSAKTGTGNQPQHF. The CDR3 DNA reads as TGCAGTGCAAAGACAGGGACAGGCAATCAGCCCCAGCATTTT. This chain uses TRBV20-1 with TRBJ1-5; 7 nucleotides line up with TRBD1. The germline V gene encodes CDR1 DFQATT and CDR2 SNEGSKA (reference sequence). The CDR3 contains 14 residues. V dropped 6 bases and J dropped 2; count of bases not matched to a gene: 7.

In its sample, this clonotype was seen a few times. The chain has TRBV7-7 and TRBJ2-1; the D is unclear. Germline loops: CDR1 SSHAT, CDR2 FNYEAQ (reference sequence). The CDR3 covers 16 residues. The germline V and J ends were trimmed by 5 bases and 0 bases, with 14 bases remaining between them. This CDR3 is CASSETVKSSYNEQFF. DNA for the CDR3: TGTGCCAGCAGCGAAACGGTTAAGAGCTCCTACAATGAGCAGTTCTTC.

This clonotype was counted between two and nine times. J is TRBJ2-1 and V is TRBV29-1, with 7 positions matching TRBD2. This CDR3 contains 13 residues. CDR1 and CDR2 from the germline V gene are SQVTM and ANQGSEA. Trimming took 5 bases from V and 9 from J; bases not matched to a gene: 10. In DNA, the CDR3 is TGCAGCGTTTTGTCCTCGGGGGGTAGTGAGCAGTTCTTC. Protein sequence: CSVLSSGGSEQFF.

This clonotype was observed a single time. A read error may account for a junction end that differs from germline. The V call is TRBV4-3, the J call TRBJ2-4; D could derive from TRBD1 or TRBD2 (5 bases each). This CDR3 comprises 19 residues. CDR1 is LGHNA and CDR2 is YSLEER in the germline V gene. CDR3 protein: CASSQEVGPTFGGKNSQYF. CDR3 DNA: TGCGCCAGCAGCCAAGAGGTCGGACCTACCTTTGGGGGAAAAAACAGTCAGTACTTC.

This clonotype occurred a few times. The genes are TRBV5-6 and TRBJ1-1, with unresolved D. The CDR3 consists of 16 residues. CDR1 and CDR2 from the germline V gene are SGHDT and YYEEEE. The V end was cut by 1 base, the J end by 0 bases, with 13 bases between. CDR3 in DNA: TGTGCCAGCAGCTTGATCTCCACAGCGATGAACACTGAAGCTTTCTTT. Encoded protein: CASSLISTAMNTEAFF.

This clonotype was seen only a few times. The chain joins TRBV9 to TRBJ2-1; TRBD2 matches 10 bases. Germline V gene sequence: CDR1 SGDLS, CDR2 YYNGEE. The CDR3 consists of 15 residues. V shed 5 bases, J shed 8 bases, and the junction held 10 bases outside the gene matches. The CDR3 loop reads CASSLSGRRNYEQFF. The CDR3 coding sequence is TGTGCCAGCAGTCTTAGCGGGAGGCGTAACTATGAGCAGTTCTTC.

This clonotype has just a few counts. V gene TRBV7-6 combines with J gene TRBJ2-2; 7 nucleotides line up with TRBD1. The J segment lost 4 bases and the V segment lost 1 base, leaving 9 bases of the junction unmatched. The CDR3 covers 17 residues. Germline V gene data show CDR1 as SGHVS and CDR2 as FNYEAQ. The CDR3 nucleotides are TGTGCCAGCAGCTTAGGGGGAACAGGGGATACCACCGGGGAGCTGTTTTTT. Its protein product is CASSLGGTGDTTGELFF.

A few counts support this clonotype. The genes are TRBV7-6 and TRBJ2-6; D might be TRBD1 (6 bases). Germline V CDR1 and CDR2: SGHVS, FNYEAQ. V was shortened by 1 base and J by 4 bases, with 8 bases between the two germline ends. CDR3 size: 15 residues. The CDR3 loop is CASSLGGLGANVLTF. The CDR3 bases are TGTGCCAGCAGCTTAGGGGGGCTCGGGGCCAACGTCCTGACTTTC. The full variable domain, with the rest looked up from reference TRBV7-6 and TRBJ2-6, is GAGVSQSPRYKVTKRGQDVALRCDPISGHVSLYWYRQALGQGPEFLTYFNYEAQQDKSGLPNDRFSAERPEGSISTLTIQRTEQRDSAMYRCASSLGGLGANVLTFGAGSRLTVL.

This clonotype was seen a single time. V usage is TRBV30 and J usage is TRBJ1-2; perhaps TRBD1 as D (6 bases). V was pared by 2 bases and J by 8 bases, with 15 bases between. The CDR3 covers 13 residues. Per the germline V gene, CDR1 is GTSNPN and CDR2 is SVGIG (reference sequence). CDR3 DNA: TGTGCCTGGAGTACGACAGGCCGGGTAGGCTACACCTTC. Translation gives CAWSTTGRVGYTF. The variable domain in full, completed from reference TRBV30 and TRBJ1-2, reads SQTIHQWPATLVQPVGSPLSLECTVEGTSNPNLYWYRQAAGRGLQLLFYSVGIGQISSEVPQNLSASRPQDRQFILSSKKLLLSDSGFYLCAWSTTGRVGYTFGSGTRLTVV.

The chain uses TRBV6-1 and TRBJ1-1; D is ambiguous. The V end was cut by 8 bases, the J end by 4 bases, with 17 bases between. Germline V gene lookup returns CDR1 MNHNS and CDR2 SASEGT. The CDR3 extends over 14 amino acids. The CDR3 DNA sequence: TGTGCCAGCGGTCCCATGACGGTGGGCACTGAAGCTTTCTTT. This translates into CASGPMTVGTEAFF.

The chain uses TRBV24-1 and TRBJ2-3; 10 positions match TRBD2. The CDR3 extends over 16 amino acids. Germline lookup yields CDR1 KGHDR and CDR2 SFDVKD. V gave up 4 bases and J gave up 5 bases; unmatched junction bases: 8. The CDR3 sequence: CATSDPGTSEKDTQYF. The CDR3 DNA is TGTGCCACCAGTGACCCCGGGACTAGCGAGAAAGATACGCAGTATTTT.

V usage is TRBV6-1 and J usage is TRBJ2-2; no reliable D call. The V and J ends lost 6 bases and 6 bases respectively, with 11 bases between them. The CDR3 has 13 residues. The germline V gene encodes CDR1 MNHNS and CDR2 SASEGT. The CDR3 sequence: CASRIGRSGELFF. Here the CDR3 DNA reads TGTGCCAGCAGGATTGGGCGATCCGGGGAGCTGTTTTTT.

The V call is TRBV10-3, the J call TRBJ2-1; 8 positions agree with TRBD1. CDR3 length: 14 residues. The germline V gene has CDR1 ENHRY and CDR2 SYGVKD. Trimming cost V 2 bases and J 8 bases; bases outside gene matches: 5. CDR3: CAISEQGAGYEQFF. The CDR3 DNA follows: TGTGCCATCAGTGAGCAGGGGGCCGGCTATGAGCAGTTCTTC.

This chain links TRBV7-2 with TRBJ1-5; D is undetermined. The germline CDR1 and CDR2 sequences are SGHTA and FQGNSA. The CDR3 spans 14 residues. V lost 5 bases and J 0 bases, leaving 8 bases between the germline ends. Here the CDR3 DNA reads TGTGCCAGCAGCCGTCGCGGTAGCAATCAGCCCCAGCATTTT. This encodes CASSRRGSNQPQHF. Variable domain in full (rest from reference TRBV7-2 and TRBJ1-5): GAGVSQSPSNKVTEKGKDVELRCDPISGHTALYWYRQSLGQGLEFLIYFQGNSAPDKSGLPSDRFSAERTGGSVSTLTIQRTQQEDSAVYLCASSRRGSNQPQHFGDGTRLSIL.

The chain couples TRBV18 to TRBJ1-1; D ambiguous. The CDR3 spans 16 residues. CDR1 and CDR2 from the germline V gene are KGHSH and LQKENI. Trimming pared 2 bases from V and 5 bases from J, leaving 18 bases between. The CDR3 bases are TGTGCCAGCTCACCATCCATGTCGGGAGGGCTGACTGAAGCTTTCTTT. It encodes CASSPSMSGGLTEAFF.

CDR3 nucleotides: TGCGCCAGCAGCTTGGCCCAGGGAGGGAACACTGAAGCTTTCTTT. Its translation: CASSLAQGGNTEAFF. This rearrangement joins TRBV5-1 to TRBJ1-1; a weak D match, TRBD1 (5 bases). Trimming shortened V by 0 bases and J by 1 base, and 10 bases separated the two germline ends. The CDR3 extends over 15 amino acids. Germline V gene sequence: CDR1 SGHRS, CDR2 YFSETQ.